Below are 32 T cell receptor beta chains sequenced from a single sample in a study of CD8 T cells in ankylosing spondylitis (TCRdb year 2017). The method behind the library was 5' RACE. The listed sequencing device is Illumina HiSeq 2500. The raw public data were reprocessed by TCRdb itself: fastp quality trimming at Q25, MiXCR clonotype calling, in-frame beta chains only. Each CDR3 protein gets just one entry, which takes the most common genes and DNA from the rows behind it. The sample data list 80,000 to 100,000 distinct CDR3 sequences, and around 10% of these were observed just once. 5.1% of the sample is in the top ten clones. The sequenced sample consisted of blood, either unsorted or a sorted T cell fraction (not recorded which). The receptors here all came from a male donor with ankylosing spondylitis or in good health (not recorded which).

This clonotype has a count of ten or more. The chain links TRBV12-3 or TRBV12-4 to TRBJ1-6; 9 nucleotides agree with TRBD1. V was pared by 6 bases and J by 0 bases, with 6 bases of the junction left unmatched. The CDR3 has 17 residues. This CDR3 reads CASSPTGGRSYNSPLHF. The CDR3 bases are TGTGCCAGCAGCCCCACAGGGGGCCGCTCCTATAATTCACCCCTCCACTTT.

This clonotype was found many times. This chain links TRBV28 with TRBJ2-1, with TRBD1 matching 11 bases. The CDR3 runs 17 residues. Germline CDR1 reads MDHEN; CDR2 reads SYDVKM. J gave up 4 bases and V 4 bases, and 9 bases lay outside the gene matches. The chain's CDR3 is CASSSSEGDRGYNEQFF. Here the CDR3 DNA reads TGTGCCAGCAGTTCCTCGGAAGGGGACAGGGGGTACAATGAGCAGTTCTTC.

This clonotype was observed many times. The chain employs TRBV11-2 and TRBJ2-5; the D is unclear. The V end was cut by 0 bases, the J end by 4 bases, with 3 bases between. The CDR3 runs 12 residues. Germline loops: CDR1 SGHAT, CDR2 FQNNGV. CDR3 sequence: CASSLEGETQYF. The CDR3 bases are TGTGCCAGCAGCTTAGAGGGAGAGACCCAGTACTTC. Using reference TRBV11-2 and TRBJ2-5 for the parts outside the CDR3, the full variable domain is EAGVAQSPRYKIIEKRQSVAFWCNPISGHATLYWYQQILGQGPKLLIQFQNNGVVDDSQLPKDRFSAERLKGVDSTLKIQPAKLEDSAVYLCASSLEGETQYFGPGTRLLVL.

This clonotype was detected ten times or more. DNA for the CDR3: TGTGCCAGCAGCGTGTCTAGCGGAGTGTACCAAGAGACCCAGTACTTC. It yields the protein CASSVSSGVYQETQYF. The rearrangement joins TRBV9 to TRBJ2-5; 7 bases are a match to TRBD2. V was clipped by 2 bases and J by 0 bases; unmatched bases: 7. The germline V gene encodes CDR1 SGDLS and CDR2 YYNGEE. CDR3 size: 16 residues.

This clonotype appeared many times. The chain links TRBV3-1 to TRBJ2-3, with 11 bases aligning to TRBD1. After removal of 4 bases from V and 5 bases from J, the junction contained 14 bases not matched to a gene. CDR3 length: 18 residues. Germline V CDR1 and CDR2: LGHDT, YNNKEL (reference sequence). CDR3 DNA sequence: TGTGCCAGCAGCCCAAAAGAACTGGGACAGGGGGTGCTAGATACGCAGTATTTT. Amino acid sequence: CASSPKELGQGVLDTQYF.

This clonotype occurred many times. DNA of the CDR3: TGCGCCAGCAGCTTGGCCGGGGGGGCGAGCACCGGGGAGCTGTTTTTT. This encodes CASSLAGGASTGELFF. The rearrangement uses TRBV5-1 and TRBJ2-2, with 8 bases that match TRBD2. Germline CDR1 SGHRS, CDR2 YFSETQ. This CDR3 has 16 amino acids. J gave up 4 bases and V 0 bases, and 5 bases lay outside the gene matches.

The chain links TRBV12-3 or TRBV12-4 to TRBJ2-5, with TRBD2 matching 7 bases. The CDR3 runs 17 residues. V shed 4 bases and J 0 bases; nucleotides not matched to a gene: 11. In DNA form, the CDR3 reads TGTGCCAGCAGTTCCGCCTTGGCGGGGGTGTACCAAGAGACCCAGTACTTC. Protein product: CASSSALAGVYQETQYF.

This clonotype was seen repeatedly, ten times or more. The chain recombines TRBV29-1 with TRBJ1-4; possible D gene TRBD1, 6 bases. Germline values: CDR1 SQVTM, CDR2 ANQGSEA. The CDR3 totals 11 residues. The germline V and J ends were trimmed by 3 bases and 10 bases, with 9 bases remaining between them. CDR3 sequence reads: CSVDGGGKLFF. In DNA form, the CDR3 reads TGCAGCGTTGATGGGGGCGGAAAACTGTTTTTT.

This clonotype was seen repeatedly, ten times or more. The V gene is TRBV6-1, the J gene TRBJ1-6, with a tentative D call TRBD1 (5 bases). The CDR3 is 17 amino acids. Per germline, CDR1 MNHNS and CDR2 SASEGT. V dropped 2 bases and J dropped 7 bases, with 18 bases sitting between them. As DNA, the CDR3 is TGTGCCAGCAGTGAACTGCCCGGGCAGGGTCGAAATTCACCCCTCCACTTT. It specifies CASSELPGQGRNSPLHF.

This clonotype was recorded at least ten times. The chain is built from TRBV30 and TRBJ2-3; tentatively, D is TRBD1 (6 bases). The CDR3 length is 13 residues. Looked up from germline, CDR1 is GTSNPN and CDR2 is SVGIG (reference sequence). With 1 base removed from V and 6 bases from J, the gap between germline ends came to 11 bases. The CDR3: CAWSGGPGDTQYF. CDR3 in DNA: TGTGCCTGGAGTGGGGGGCCGGGTGATACGCAGTATTTT.

This clonotype has ten or more counts. The rearrangement uses TRBV28 and TRBJ2-7; D gene unclear. Per germline, CDR1 MDHEN and CDR2 SYDVKM. The CDR3 runs 10 residues. V lost 6 bases, J lost 7 bases, and 7 bases lay in between. The chain's CDR3 is CASSYQEQYF. CDR3 DNA: TGTGCCAGCAGCTATCAGGAGCAGTACTTC.

The table lists this clonotype with many counts. J is TRBJ2-3 and V is TRBV20-1, with 9 bases matching TRBD2. The CDR3 totals 16 residues. Germline V CDR1 and CDR2: DFQATT, SNEGSKA (reference sequence). V gave up 0 bases and J gave up 2 bases; unmatched junction bases: 6. CDR3 loop: CSARDRLAGYTDTQYF. The CDR3, as DNA: TGCAGTGCTAGAGATAGGCTAGCGGGGTACACAGATACGCAGTATTTT.

This clonotype has a count of ten or more. J is TRBJ2-1 and V is TRBV6-2 or TRBV6-3; TRBD2 might be the D (5 bases). Germline V gene lookup returns CDR1 MNHEY and CDR2 SVGEGT. The CDR3 loop spans 14 amino acids. The V and J ends lost 4 bases and 3 bases respectively, with 10 bases between them. The CDR3: CASSLSGDYNEQFF. The CDR3 nucleotides read TGTGCCAGCAGTTTGAGCGGAGACTACAATGAGCAGTTCTTC.

This clonotype was counted at least ten times. The chain couples TRBV9 to TRBJ2-3; no clear D. Deletions cut 0 bases from V and 2 bases from J, with 16 bases between. Germline CDR1 and CDR2: SGDLS and YYNGEE. The CDR3 covers 17 residues. CDR3 region: CASSVGVRRFLTDTQYF. The CDR3 DNA sequence: TGTGCCAGCAGCGTAGGAGTCAGGCGTTTTCTCACAGATACGCAGTATTTT.

The chain recombines TRBV20-1 with TRBJ2-3; 10 nucleotides align to TRBD2. The CDR3 has 16 amino acids. V lost 1 base to trimming and J lost 3 bases; unmatched junction nucleotides: 7. Per the germline V gene, CDR1 is DFQATT and CDR2 is SNEGSKA (reference sequence). The CDR3 is CSARVSGGAATDTQYF. The CDR3, as DNA: TGCAGTGCTAGAGTAAGCGGGGGGGCCGCGACAGATACGCAGTATTTT.

This clonotype showed up many times. The chain has TRBV5-1 and TRBJ2-3; no definite D call. CDR1 is SGHRS and CDR2 is YFSETQ in the germline V gene. The CDR3 consists of 15 residues. V lost 2 bases and J lost 3, with 13 bases in between. The CDR3: CASSFAQARTDTQYF. The CDR3 bases are TGCGCCAGCAGCTTTGCACAAGCCAGGACAGATACGCAGTATTTT. The variable domain in full, completed from reference TRBV5-1 and TRBJ2-3, reads KAGVTQTPRYLIKTRGQQVTLSCSPISGHRSVSWYQQTPGQGLQFLFEYFSETQRNKGNFPGRFSGRQFSNSRSEMNVSTLELGDSALYLCASSFAQARTDTQYFGPGTRLTVL.

The gene calls are TRBV5-1 and TRBJ1-4, with 10 bases fitting TRBD1. The ends lost 3 bases at V and 7 bases at J; junction bases unmatched: 9. CDR1 is SGHRS and CDR2 is YFSETQ in the germline V gene. The CDR3 extends over 16 amino acids. CDR3 loop: CASSSNRGTGVEKLFF. The DNA of the CDR3 is TGCGCCAGCAGCTCGAACCGCGGGACAGGGGTTGAAAAACTGTTTTTT.

This clonotype was recorded at least ten times. The chain links TRBV9 to TRBJ2-1, with 7 bases lining up with TRBD2. V was pared by 4 bases and J by 7 bases, with 2 bases of the junction left unmatched. CDR1 and CDR2 (germline): SGDLS, YYNGEE. This CDR3 is built from 12 residues. The CDR3 loop reads CASSPGGNEQFF. The CDR3 DNA sequence: TGTGCCAGCAGCCCGGGGGGTAATGAGCAGTTCTTC.

This clonotype was detected many times. The V gene is TRBV29-1, the J gene TRBJ1-1, with 8 bases identical to TRBD1. The CDR3 has 14 amino acids. Germline loops: CDR1 SQVTM, CDR2 ANQGSEA. With 2 bases clipped from V and 1 base from J, the junction kept 3 bases outside the gene matches. CDR3 coding DNA: TGCAGCGTTGAACTCGGGACAGGGAACACTGAAGCTTTCTTT. Amino acid sequence: CSVELGTGNTEAFF.

This clonotype appeared a few times. The chain carries TRBV7-9 and TRBJ2-1; D is uncertain. The CDR3 extends over 15 amino acids. V was pared by 1 base and J by 6 bases, with 13 bases between. Per the germline V gene, CDR1 is SEHNR and CDR2 is FQNEAQ (reference sequence). In nucleotides, the CDR3 is TGTGCCAGCAGCTTAGGTGCAGTTACTGGCAATGAGCAGTTCTTC. Translation gives CASSLGAVTGNEQFF.

This clonotype occurred many times. V is TRBV7-9 and J is TRBJ1-1; no firm D call. Trimming left V 5 bases short and J 1 base short, with 17 bases between. In germline, CDR1 is SEHNR, CDR2 FQNEAQ (reference sequence). The CDR3 length is 16 residues. The CDR3 here is CASSHRKTLSNTEAFF. In DNA form, the CDR3 reads TGTGCCAGCAGCCACCGGAAGACCCTGTCGAACACTGAAGCTTTCTTT.

This clonotype was observed many times. This chain links TRBV4-2 with TRBJ2-3; 7 bases line up with TRBD1. CDR1 and CDR2 from the germline V gene are LGHNA and YNFKEQ. The CDR3 is 18 residues long. Trimming removed 0 bases from V and 1 base from J; junction bases left unmatched: 10. CDR3 in amino acids: CASSQEGDREIGTDTQYF. The CDR3 DNA follows: TGTGCCAGCAGCCAAGAGGGAGACAGGGAGATAGGCACAGATACGCAGTATTTT.

This chain joins TRBV7-6 and TRBJ2-7; a weak D match, TRBD1 (5 bases). V was trimmed by 1 base and J by 3 bases, leaving 13 bases between them. CDR3 length equals 15 residues. Germline V gives CDR1 SGHVS, CDR2 FNYEAQ. The chain's CDR3 is CASSLGQGYRYEQYF. The CDR3 DNA reads TGTGCCAGCAGCTTAGGGCAGGGATATCGCTACGAGCAGTACTTC.

This clonotype was recorded at least ten times. J is TRBJ2-5 and V is TRBV5-1, with TRBD2 as a possible D gene (6 bases). V lost 1 base and J 3 bases, leaving 13 bases between the germline ends. This CDR3 contains 15 residues. Per germline, CDR1 SGHRS and CDR2 YFSETQ. The CDR3 loop is CASSLNGGVEETQYF. CDR3 sequence (DNA): TGCGCCAGCAGCTTGAACGGGGGAGTCGAAGAGACCCAGTACTTC. The entire variable domain, with the rest obtained from reference TRBV5-1 and TRBJ2-5, is as follows: KAGVTQTPRYLIKTRGQQVTLSCSPISGHRSVSWYQQTPGQGLQFLFEYFSETQRNKGNFPGRFSGRQFSNSRSEMNVSTLELGDSALYLCASSLNGGVEETQYFGPGTRLLVL.

This clonotype was seen repeatedly, ten times or more. The V and J genes are TRBV29-1 and TRBJ2-2; the D is unclear. V lost 3 bases, J lost 4 bases, and 6 bases lay in between. There are 12 residues in the CDR3. Germline values: CDR1 SQVTM, CDR2 ANQGSEA. The CDR3 here is CSVDLATGELFF. The DNA for the CDR3 is TGCAGCGTTGATTTGGCCACCGGGGAGCTGTTTTTT.

This clonotype was detected only a few times. V usage is TRBV2 and J usage is TRBJ2-3, with D possibly matching TRBD2 (6 bases). The V gene lost 7 bases and the J gene lost 0 bases, with 17 bases spanning the gap. Germline assignment: CDR1 SNHLY and CDR2 FYNNEI. CDR3 size: 16 residues. The CDR3 DNA reads TGTGCCAGCAAAACTAGCATCCGCCTTAGCACAGATACGCAGTATTTT. Translation gives CASKTSIRLSTDTQYF.

This clonotype was counted many times. CDR3 loop: CSARKIGTGNEKLFF. CDR3 in DNA: TGCAGTGCTAGGAAAATCGGGACCGGGAATGAAAAACTGTTTTTT. This sequence joins TRBV20-1 and TRBJ1-4; possibly TRBD1 for D (5 bases). V lost 3 bases, J lost 5 bases, and 16 bases lay in between. CDR3 length equals 15 residues. From germline, CDR1 is DFQATT and CDR2 SNEGSKA (reference sequence).

This clonotype appeared once. It may be a read error: a sequence one base away is much more abundant. V and J are TRBV7-3 and TRBJ1-1; the match to TRBD1 covers 7 bases. Per germline, CDR1 SGHTA and CDR2 FQGTGA. V lost 2 bases to trimming and J lost 7 bases; unmatched junction nucleotides: 7. The CDR3 spans 14 residues. The CDR3 sequence is CASSLHPNRGEAFF. CDR3 coding DNA: TGTGCCAGCAGCTTACACCCCAACAGGGGTGAAGCTTTCTTT.

V and J are TRBV7-9 and TRBJ2-2, with TRBD2 identical over 10 bases. In germline, CDR1 is SEHNR, CDR2 FQNEAQ (reference sequence). The CDR3 sequence is 16 residues long. V lost 3 bases to trimming and J lost 2 bases; unmatched junction nucleotides: 3. In DNA, the CDR3 is TGTGCCAGCAGCTTCTGGACTAGCGGAAACACCGGGGAGCTGTTTTTT. This gives the protein CASSFWTSGNTGELFF.

In its sample, this clonotype was seen a few times. This rearrangement joins TRBV7-8 to TRBJ2-7; D perhaps matches TRBD2 (6 bases). The germline V gene encodes CDR1 SGHVS and CDR2 FQNEAQ. This CDR3 is built from 18 residues. V shed 4 bases and J shed 3 bases, with 25 bases lying between them. CDR3 bases: TGTGCCAGCAGCTCCAATTCTAGGTCGAGAGGGAGGAACTACGAGCAGTACTTC. This translates into CASSSNSRSRGRNYEQYF.

This clonotype was found many times. This chain joins TRBV29-1 and TRBJ2-5; TRBD2 agrees at 7 bases. The CDR3 has 13 residues. Germline trimming cut 2 bases from V and 2 bases from J; bases unmatched to any gene: 2. CDR1 is SQVTM and CDR2 is ANQGSEA in the germline V gene. The CDR3 here is CSVEWRGQETQYF. The CDR3 coding sequence is TGCAGCGTTGAATGGCGGGGGCAAGAGACCCAGTACTTC.

Ten or more counts support this clonotype. For the CDR3, the DNA is TGCGCCAGCACGGGACAGGGGGTCGGCAATCAGCCCCAGCATTTT. Translation gives CASTGQGVGNQPQHF. The chain recombines TRBV10-2 with TRBJ1-5; 11 bases match TRBD1. The germline V gene encodes CDR1 WSHSY and CDR2 SAAADI. There are 15 residues in the CDR3. V lost 7 bases, J lost 2 bases, and 4 bases stayed unmatched.